Following are 10 T cell receptor beta chains from one sample sequenced in a study of cytomegalovirus exposure and HLA in healthy donors. TCRdb's table, derived via immunoSEQ multiplex PCR, lists solely in-frame clones and lacks some. The sample yields approximately 82,000 clones, 85% to 95% seen once. What was sequenced was PBMCs. The receptors were sampled from a man between 18 and 35 years old in good health and CMV-seronegative.

The chain carries TRBV7-3 and TRBJ2-3; 7 bases fit TRBD2. CDR1 and CDR2 from the germline V gene are SGHTA and FQGTGA. This CDR3 has 15 amino acids. V lost 5 bases and J lost 0; bases outside the gene matches: 5. CDR3 nucleotides: TGTGCCAGCAGCCTTAGTAGCGGGAGCACAGATACGCAGTATTTT. Its protein product is CASSLSSGSTDTQYF.

The chain combines TRBV6-5 with TRBJ2-7, with TRBD1 identical over 7 bases. V lost 5 bases to trimming and J lost 2 bases; unmatched junction nucleotides: 6. The germline V gene has CDR1 MNHEY and CDR2 SVGAGI. The CDR3 is made up of 14 amino acids. The CDR3 sequence: CASSPQGPTYEQYF. The CDR3 region has the DNA TGTGCCAGCAGTCCACAGGGGCCAACCTACGAGCAGTACTTC.

The CDR3 reads CASSDGPAGYNEQFF. The CDR3 coding sequence is TGTGCCAGTAGTGATGGACCCGCGGGATACAATGAGCAGTTCTTC. The rearrangement joins TRBV19 to TRBJ2-1; weak D call: TRBD2 (6 bases). The V gene's germline CDR1 is LNHDA and CDR2 SQIVND (reference sequence). Trimming pared 5 bases from V and 4 bases from J, leaving 15 bases between. This CDR3 is built from 15 residues.

This clone was counted only a few times. The gene calls are TRBV7-9 and TRBJ1-2, with 10 bases lining up with TRBD1. The CDR3 covers 14 residues. The germline CDR1 and CDR2 sequences are SEHNR and FQNEAQ (reference sequence). Trimming removed 6 bases from V and 6 bases from J; junction bases left unmatched: 7. The CDR3 coding sequence is TGTGCCAGCAGTCCCCCAGGGACAGGGGATGGCTACACCTTC. Its protein product is CASSPPGTGDGYTF.

The chain is built from TRBV7-2 and TRBJ1-1, with 9 nucleotides matching TRBD1. This CDR3 has 15 amino acids. The germline V gene encodes CDR1 SGHTA and CDR2 FQGNSA. Unmatched junction bases numbered 9, after V lost 4 bases and J lost 6 bases. This CDR3 is CASSSKGQGGSEAFF. CDR3 coding DNA: TGTGCCAGCAGCTCAAAGGGACAGGGAGGATCTGAAGCTTTCTTT.

V is TRBV6-1 and J is TRBJ1-6; a weak D match, TRBD1 (5 bases). V was pared by 4 bases and J by 6 bases, with 10 bases between. Germline assignment: CDR1 MNHNS and CDR2 SASEGT. The CDR3 length is 14 residues. The CDR3 coding sequence is TGTGCCAGCAGTGGACAGATAATTAATTCACCCCTCCACTTT. This codes for CASSGQIINSPLHF.

The chain recombines TRBV25-1 with TRBJ1-1; tentatively, D is TRBD1 (5 bases). The CDR3 spans 14 residues. Germline assignment: CDR1 MGHDK and CDR2 SYGVNS. V was trimmed by 3 bases and J by 3 bases, leaving 11 bases between them. CDR3 region: CASSDGLRDTEAFF. CDR3 in DNA: TGTGCCAGCAGTGATGGTCTCAGGGACACTGAAGCTTTCTTT. Full variable domain (missing parts from reference TRBV25-1 and TRBJ1-1): EADIYQTPRYLVIGTGKKITLECSQTMGHDKMYWYQQDPGMELHLIHYSYGVNSTEKGDLSSESTVSRIRTEHFPLTLESARPSHTSQYLCASSDGLRDTEAFFGQGTRLTVV.

This chain uses TRBV2 with TRBJ2-1; 9 bases match TRBD2. Losses at the gene ends were 2 bases for V and 5 bases for J; bases not matched to a gene: 4. The CDR3 sequence is 15 residues long. The V gene's germline CDR1 is SNHLY and CDR2 FYNNEI. The CDR3 loop reads CASSERSGRNNEQFF. The CDR3 DNA reads as TGTGCCAGCAGTGAACGCAGCGGGAGGAACAATGAGCAGTTCTTC. Drawing the rest from reference TRBV2 and TRBJ2-1, the complete variable domain is EPEVTQTPSHQVTQMGQEVILRCVPISNHLYFYWYRQILGQKVEFLVSFYNNEISEKSEIFDDQFSVERPDGSNFTLKIRSTKLEDSAMYFCASSERSGRNNEQFFGPGTRLTVL.

The gene calls are TRBV19 and TRBJ2-7, with a weak D call TRBD1 (6 bases). With 4 bases removed from V and 3 bases from J, the gap between germline ends came to 13 bases. This CDR3 spans 14 amino acids. Per germline, CDR1 LNHDA and CDR2 SQIVND (reference sequence). For the CDR3, the DNA is TGTGCCAGTAGTACCGGACAGCATTACTACGAGCAGTACTTC. This gives the protein CASSTGQHYYEQYF.

The rearrangement joins TRBV25-1 to TRBJ2-3, with D unresolved. Germline V gene lookup returns CDR1 MGHDK and CDR2 SYGVNS. The V end was cut by 3 bases, the J end by 12 bases, with 10 bases between. The CDR3 covers 11 residues. The CDR3 DNA follows: TGTGCCAGCAGTGAGATCGAGAAACAGTATTTT. Protein product: CASSEIEKQYF.